This TCR beta chain emerged from a study of T cell responses to AZD1222 COVID-19 vaccine. The protocol was immunoSEQ multiplex PCR, while the TCRdb copy is restricted to in-frame clones and leaves out a portion. The table records over 120,000 clones, about nine tenths of them present only once. This TCR derives from an adult who received the AZD1222 COVID-19 vaccine. The specimen comprised peripheral blood, sampled 28 days after the second AZD1222 dose.

The CDR3 reads CASSVGEGETQYF. CDR3 in DNA: TGTGCCAGCAGCGTGGGGGAAGGTGAGACCCAGTACTTC. The chain is built from TRBV11-2 and TRBJ2-5; D is possibly TRBD1 or TRBD2 (5 bases each). CDR1 is SGHAT, CDR2 FQNNGV, per germline. Trimming pared 5 bases from V and 5 bases from J, leaving 12 bases between. The CDR3 extends over 13 amino acids.